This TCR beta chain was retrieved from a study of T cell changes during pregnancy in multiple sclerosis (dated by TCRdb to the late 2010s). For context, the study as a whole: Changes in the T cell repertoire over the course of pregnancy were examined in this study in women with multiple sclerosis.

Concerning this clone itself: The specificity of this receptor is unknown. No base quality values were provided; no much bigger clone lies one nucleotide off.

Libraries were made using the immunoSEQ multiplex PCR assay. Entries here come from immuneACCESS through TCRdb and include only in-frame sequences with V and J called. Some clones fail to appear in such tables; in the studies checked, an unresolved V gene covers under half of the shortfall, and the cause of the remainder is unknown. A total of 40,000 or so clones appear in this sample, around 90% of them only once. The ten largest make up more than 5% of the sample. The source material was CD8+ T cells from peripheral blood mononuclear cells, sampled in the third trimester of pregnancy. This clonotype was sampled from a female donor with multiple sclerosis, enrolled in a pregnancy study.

The nucleotide sequence reads TGTGCCAGCAGTTACGGGAAGACTAGCATAGTTGAGCAGTTCTTC. This sequence encodes CASSYGKTSIVEQFF. This chain is built from TRBV6-5 and TRBJ2-1, and 7 bases in between align with TRBD2. CDR1 and CDR2 are read off the germline V gene as MNHEY and SVGAGI. The CDR3, cysteine through phenylalanine, is 15 amino acids long. The retained sequence is limited to the CDR3, 45 bases, with the frame set at the first base. Trimming takes 2 bases off V and 9 bases off J; junction bases not matched to a gene: 10.